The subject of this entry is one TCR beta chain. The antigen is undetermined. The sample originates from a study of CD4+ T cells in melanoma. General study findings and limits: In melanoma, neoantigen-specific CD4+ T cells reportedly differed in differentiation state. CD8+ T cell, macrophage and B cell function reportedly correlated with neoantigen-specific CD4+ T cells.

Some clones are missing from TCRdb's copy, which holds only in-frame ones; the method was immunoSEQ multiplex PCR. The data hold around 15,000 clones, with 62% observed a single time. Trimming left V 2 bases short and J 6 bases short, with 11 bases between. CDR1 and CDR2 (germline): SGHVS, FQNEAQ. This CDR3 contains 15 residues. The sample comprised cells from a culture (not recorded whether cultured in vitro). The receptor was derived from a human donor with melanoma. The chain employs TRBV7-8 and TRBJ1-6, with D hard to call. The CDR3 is CASSLQPTANSPLHF. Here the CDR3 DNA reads TGTGCCAGCAGCTTACAACCAACTGCTAATTCACCCCTCCACTTT.